These 27 T cell receptor beta chains originate from one sample sequenced in a study of blood T cell repertoires in COVID-19. The assay was immunoSEQ multiplex PCR, and TCRdb's table has in-frame clones only and misses some. The profile covers fewer than 250,000 clones, with about 90% appearing a single time and 0.6% to 1% taken by the ten largest. Sequenced input: peripheral blood. All receptors derive from a woman between 65 and 79 years old with acute or convalescent COVID-19.

Of note for this clone: Within the sample, other DNA sequences also encode this same CDR3. CDR3 protein: CASSPQGARGYTF. The CDR3 bases are TGTGCCAGCTCACCACAGGGGGCCAGGGGCTACACCTTC. The chain combines TRBV18 with TRBJ1-2, with 7 bases lining up with TRBD1. J was trimmed by 8 bases and V by 1 base; bases with no gene match: 4. Germline V lookup: CDR1 KGHSH, CDR2 LQKENI. This CDR3 region has 13 residues.

The CDR3 nucleotides are TGTGCCAGCTCGCAACAGGGATATGGCTACACCTTC. This sequence encodes CASSQQGYGYTF. The chain links TRBV18 to TRBJ1-2; weak D call: TRBD1 (6 bases). Germline V CDR1 and CDR2: KGHSH, LQKENI. Trimming left V 6 bases short and J 5 bases short, with 10 bases between. The CDR3 has 12 amino acids.

The J gene is TRBJ2-1, the V gene TRBV7-2; 7 nucleotides agree with TRBD1. V was pared by 2 bases and J by 3 bases, with 7 bases of the junction left unmatched. The CDR3 consists of 16 residues. CDR1 is SGHTA and CDR2 is FQGNSA in the germline V gene. CDR3 sequence reads: CASSLSSRQGYNEQFF. CDR3 coding DNA: TGTGCCAGCAGCTTAAGTTCCCGACAGGGCTACAATGAGCAGTTCTTC.

The chain couples TRBV1 to TRBJ2-7; the table's TRBD2 call for D was not verified on the DNA. TRBV1 is listed as a pseudogene. This CDR3 has 11 amino acids. The CDR3 loop reads CTSSQAYEQYF. The CDR3, as DNA: TGCACCAGCAGCCAAGCTTACGAGCAGTACTTC.

V usage is TRBV4-3 and J usage is TRBJ2-1, with TRBD2 matching over 8 bases. This CDR3 has 15 residues. V was clipped by 1 base and J by 7 bases; unmatched bases: 6. Looked up from germline, CDR1 is LGHNA and CDR2 is YSLEER. CDR3 in DNA: TGCGCCAGCAGCCAAGGCTCTAGCGGGTATAATGAGCAGTTCTTC. It specifies CASSQGSSGYNEQFF.

The J gene is TRBJ1-6, the V gene TRBV18, with TRBD1 identical over 7 bases. With V trimmed by 0 bases and J by 5 bases, 1 base remained unmatched. CDR3 length: 15 residues. CDR1 KGHSH and CDR2 LQKENI come from the germline V gene. The CDR3 nucleotides are TGTGCCAGCTCACCACCGGGACAGAATAATTCACCCCTCCACTTT. Encoded protein: CASSPPGQNNSPLHF.

The chain recombines TRBV7-7 with TRBJ2-7, with 8 bases matching TRBD2. From germline, CDR1 is SSHAT and CDR2 FNYEAQ (reference sequence). Trimming at V came to 5 bases and at J to 10 bases, leaving 10 bases not matched to a gene. The CDR3 covers 13 residues. The CDR3 is CASSPSGWANQYF. The CDR3 DNA reads as TGTGCCAGCAGCCCTAGCGGGTGGGCTAACCAGTACTTC.

This rearrangement joins TRBV6-2 or TRBV6-3 to TRBJ2-7; the D gene is possibly TRBD1 (6 bases). V was cut by 1 base and J by 3 bases, with 10 bases left in between. This CDR3 has 14 residues. CDR1 is MNHEY, CDR2 SVGEGT, per germline. CDR3 in amino acids: CASSYWQGSYEQYF. DNA for the CDR3: TGTGCCAGCAGTTACTGGCAGGGGAGCTACGAGCAGTACTTC.

The V and J genes are TRBV10-1 and TRBJ2-1; 7 bases are a match to TRBD1. There are 13 residues in the CDR3. Looked up from germline, CDR1 is WNHNN and CDR2 is SYGVQD (reference sequence). Germline trimming cut 8 bases from V and 6 bases from J; bases unmatched to any gene: 7. This CDR3 reads CASGQVNPNEQFF. CDR3 nucleotide sequence: TGCGCCAGCGGACAGGTCAACCCCAATGAGCAGTTCTTC.

The V and J genes are TRBV27 and TRBJ2-2, with D unclear. The CDR3 sequence is 16 residues long. Trimming took off 3 bases at V and 0 bases at J, with 11 bases between the two ends. Germline CDR1 reads MNHEY; CDR2 reads SMNVEV (reference sequence). CDR3 DNA: TGTGCCAGCAGTTTCCGGTATGGTACGAACACCGGGGAGCTGTTTTTT. Encoded protein: CASSFRYGTNTGELFF.

The J gene is TRBJ1-2, the V gene TRBV24-1, with D possibly being TRBD1 (6 bases). Per germline, CDR1 KGHDR and CDR2 SFDVKD. The CDR3 sequence is 13 residues long. V dropped 7 bases and J dropped 8 bases, with 16 bases sitting between them. The CDR3 DNA reads as TGTGCCACCAGCGAAGGACAGTCTGAAGGCTACACCTTC. Residues: CATSEGQSEGYTF.

V and J are TRBV5-1 and TRBJ2-1; the match to TRBD2 covers 11 bases. The junction had 4 bases not matched to a gene; V was cut back by 7 bases and J by 4 bases. CDR1 and CDR2 (germline): SGHRS, YFSETQ. CDR3 length: 14 amino acids. CDR3 residues: CASSGTSGYNEQFF. The CDR3 nucleotides are TGCGCCAGCTCCGGGACTAGCGGATACAATGAGCAGTTCTTC. The whole variable domain, filled in from reference TRBV5-1 and TRBJ2-1, reads KAGVTQTPRYLIKTRGQQVTLSCSPISGHRSVSWYQQTPGQGLQFLFEYFSETQRNKGNFPGRFSGRQFSNSRSEMNVSTLELGDSALYLCASSGTSGYNEQFFGPGTRLTVL.

This chain joins TRBV10-3 and TRBJ2-2; TRBD2 matches 8 bases. CDR3 length equals 16 residues. Trimming removed 2 bases from V and 1 base from J; junction bases left unmatched: 3. Germline values: CDR1 ENHRY, CDR2 SYGVKD. This chain's CDR3 is CAISERLAGNTGELFF. The CDR3 bases are TGTGCCATCAGTGAGAGGCTAGCGGGGAACACCGGGGAGCTGTTTTTT.

The CDR3 loop is CASSLEALGNEQFF. The CDR3, as DNA: TGTGCCAGCAGCCTAGAGGCCCTAGGTAATGAGCAGTTCTTC. The chain links TRBV7-9 to TRBJ2-1; D is unresolved. The CDR3 covers 14 residues. V was pared by 5 bases and J by 7 bases, with 15 bases between. Germline assignment: CDR1 SEHNR and CDR2 FQNEAQ (reference sequence). The full variable domain, rest sourced from reference TRBV7-9 and TRBJ2-1, is DTGVSQNPRHKITKRGQNVTFRCDPISEHNRLYWYRQTLGQGPEFLTYFQNEAQLEKSRLLSDRFSAERPKGSFSTLEIQRTEQGDSAMYLCASSLEALGNEQFFGPGTRLTVL.

The chain couples TRBV7-6 to TRBJ2-2, with TRBD2 matching 7 bases. The CDR3 sequence is 16 residues long. Germline CDR1 SGHVS, CDR2 FNYEAQ. Trimming removed 5 bases from V and 5 bases from J; junction bases left unmatched: 11. The chain's CDR3 is CASSPSGGRGTGELFF. The CDR3 region has the DNA TGTGCCAGCAGCCCAAGCGGCGGGAGAGGAACCGGGGAGCTGTTTTTT.

The rearrangement uses TRBV5-1 and TRBJ1-6; weak D call: TRBD1 (6 bases). This CDR3 has 16 residues. The germline gives CDR1 SGHRS, CDR2 YFSETQ. V lost 0 bases to trimming and J lost 10 bases, with 17 bases between them. The CDR3 coding sequence is TGCGCCAGCAGCTTGGTAGCAGGGGCGTCCGAATCACCCCTCCACTTT. This sequence encodes CASSLVAGASESPLHF.

The CDR3 here is CASSRRQGSGNTIYF. CDR3 nucleotide sequence: TGTGCCAGCAGCAGGAGACAGGGCTCTGGAAACACCATATATTTT. This chain links TRBV7-2 with TRBJ1-3; TRBD1 aligns across 7 bases. The germline V gene encodes CDR1 SGHTA and CDR2 FQGNSA. J lost 0 bases, V lost 5 bases, and 4 bases had no gene match. This CDR3 is built from 15 residues.

This clone was recorded a few times. V is TRBV28 and J is TRBJ2-7, with 10 positions matching TRBD1. V gave up 7 bases and J gave up 7 bases; unmatched junction bases: 7. Germline values: CDR1 MDHEN, CDR2 SYDVKM. The CDR3 runs to 13 residues. CDR3 protein: CASTGTGAREQYF. CDR3 bases: TGTGCCAGCACCGGGACAGGGGCTAGAGAGCAGTACTTC.

This clone was detected only a few times. The rearrangement uses TRBV3-1 (or the pseudogene TRBV3-2) and TRBJ1-2; D is undetermined. With 0 bases removed from V and 7 bases from J, the gap between germline ends came to 21 bases. In germline, CDR1 is LGHDT, CDR2 YNNKEL (reference sequence). The CDR3 runs 17 residues. CDR3 in amino acids: CASSQDRMVSVEAGYTF. The CDR3 nucleotides read TGTGCCAGCAGCCAAGATCGCATGGTCTCGGTTGAGGCTGGCTACACCTTC.

The J gene is TRBJ1-2, the V gene TRBV27; 7 bases line up with TRBD1. Germline CDR1 and CDR2: MNHEY and SMNVEV (reference sequence). CDR3 length: 16 residues. Losses at the gene ends were 6 bases for V and 7 bases for J; bases not matched to a gene: 17. The DNA for the CDR3 is TGTGCCAGCAGCCCAGGGGGAAAAGGGAATTCAGGTGGCTACACCTTC. It specifies CASSPGGKGNSGGYTF.

The chain recombines TRBV19 with TRBJ1-5; D might be TRBD1 (5 bases). V was pared by 5 bases and J by 4 bases, with 18 bases between. This CDR3 spans 16 amino acids. Germline CDR1 reads LNHDA; CDR2 reads SQIVND (reference sequence). CDR3 sequence (DNA): TGTGCCAGTAGTTCAACGCCAACAGGTAGAAATCAGCCCCAGCATTTT. This gives the protein CASSSTPTGRNQPQHF.

The gene calls are TRBV6-5 and TRBJ1-2; D gene ambiguous. CDR1 MNHEY and CDR2 SVGAGI come from the germline V gene. The CDR3 consists of 13 residues. V was shortened by 8 bases and J by 4 bases, with 14 bases between the two germline ends. CDR3 in amino acids: CASRSQSGYGYTF. The CDR3, as DNA: TGTGCCAGCCGGTCACAGTCAGGCTATGGCTACACCTTC.

V usage is TRBV4-2 and J usage is TRBJ2-1; the D gene is possibly TRBD2 (5 bases). Germline CDR1 is LGHNA and CDR2 is YNFKEQ. V dropped 2 bases and J dropped 2 bases, with 10 bases sitting between them. This CDR3 has 15 residues. CDR3 in DNA: TGTGCCAGCAGCCAACTAGCCAGCACCTACAATGAGCAGTTCTTC. It yields the protein CASSQLASTYNEQFF.

The V call is TRBV14, the J call TRBJ2-7, with 9 bases identical to TRBD2. CDR1 and CDR2 (germline): SGHDN, FVKESK. CDR3 length equals 17 residues. Germline trimming cut 0 bases from V and 2 bases from J; bases unmatched to any gene: 8. In nucleotides, the CDR3 is TGTGCCAGCAGCCAAGAGCTCCTAGCGGGACGTACCTACGAGCAGTACTTC. This translates into CASSQELLAGRTYEQYF.

The rearrangement links TRBV12-3 or TRBV12-4 to TRBJ2-5, with 8 positions matching TRBD1. V shed 6 bases and J 5 bases; nucleotides not matched to a gene: 5. This CDR3 contains 13 residues. The CDR3 here is CASSVRGRETQYF. In nucleotides, the CDR3 is TGTGCCAGCAGCGTCAGGGGGCGGGAGACCCAGTACTTC.

This rearrangement joins TRBV12-3 or TRBV12-4 to TRBJ2-2; the D gene is possibly TRBD2 (5 bases). The CDR3 extends over 13 amino acids. Trimming cost V 6 bases and J 6 bases, with 11 bases left between them. CDR3 nucleotide sequence: TGTGCCAGCAGCCCCTCGAGGGCCGGGGAGCTGTTTTTT. It translates to CASSPSRAGELFF.

The V call is TRBV5-1, the J call TRBJ1-2; 8 bases fit TRBD1. This CDR3 is built from 13 residues. Germline V gene sequence: CDR1 SGHRS, CDR2 YFSETQ. J was trimmed by 3 bases and V by 6 bases; bases with no gene match: 4. Written as DNA, the CDR3 is TGCGCCAGCACCGTGGACAGGGACTATGGCTACACCTTC. This codes for CASTVDRDYGYTF. Variable domain in full (rest from reference TRBV5-1 and TRBJ1-2): KAGVTQTPRYLIKTRGQQVTLSCSPISGHRSVSWYQQTPGQGLQFLFEYFSETQRNKGNFPGRFSGRQFSNSRSEMNVSTLELGDSALYLCASTVDRDYGYTFGSGTRLTVV.